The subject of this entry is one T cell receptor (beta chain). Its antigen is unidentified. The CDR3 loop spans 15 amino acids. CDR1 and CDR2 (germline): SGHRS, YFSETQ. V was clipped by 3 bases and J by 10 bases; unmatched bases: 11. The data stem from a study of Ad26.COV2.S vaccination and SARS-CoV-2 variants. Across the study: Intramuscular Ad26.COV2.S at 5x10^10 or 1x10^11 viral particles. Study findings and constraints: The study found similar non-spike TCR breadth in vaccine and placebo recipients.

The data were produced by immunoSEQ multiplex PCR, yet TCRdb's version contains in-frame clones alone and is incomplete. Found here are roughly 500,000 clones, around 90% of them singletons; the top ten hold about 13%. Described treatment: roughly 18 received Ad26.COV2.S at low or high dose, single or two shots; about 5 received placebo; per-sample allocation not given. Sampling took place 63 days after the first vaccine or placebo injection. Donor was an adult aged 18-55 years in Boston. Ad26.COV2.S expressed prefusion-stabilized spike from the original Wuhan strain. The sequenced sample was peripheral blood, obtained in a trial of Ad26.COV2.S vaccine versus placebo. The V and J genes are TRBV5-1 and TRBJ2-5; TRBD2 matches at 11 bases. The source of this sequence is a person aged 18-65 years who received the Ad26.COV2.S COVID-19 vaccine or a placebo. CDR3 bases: TGCGCCAGCAGCTCCCTCCAGACTAGCGGGATGGACCAGTACTTC. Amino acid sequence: CASSSLQTSGMDQYF.